This is a list of T cell receptor beta chains from one sample in a study of shared clonotypes between healthy human individuals. Assay used: immunoSEQ multiplex PCR; TCRdb lists only in-frame clones, some missing. Of approximately 980,000 clones listed, around three quarters are singletons. Specimen: memory CD4+ T cells sorted from blood. The receptors derive from a man between 18 and 29 years old in good health. Both conserved end residues are trimmed from each CDR3.

j_call,v_call,cdr3_aa
TRBJ2-3,TRBV4-2,ASSHGLDTDTRY
TRBJ2-2,TRBV5-1,ASSTGDVGTGELF
TRBJ1-1,TRBV12-5,ASGLDVVTEAF
TRBJ2-6,TRBV6-4,ASSQQGGGANVLT
TRBJ2-3,TRBV2,ASRLTSGSTDTQY
TRBJ2-5,TRBV18,ASSPPSGKGSEETQY
TRBJ2-1,TRBV2,ASSGLAGGGNEQF
TRBJ1-4,TRBV10-2,ASSVSPGQVEKLF
TRBJ2-7,TRBV5-1,ASSLSGSPYEQY
TRBJ2-5,TRBV7-9,ASSPGDTQQETQY
NA,TRBV10-3,AISDAPQTYEQY
TRBJ2-7,TRBV7-2,ASSLDGTSYEQY
TRBJ2-5,TRBV25-1,ASSEGLGAGRGSTQY
TRBJ2-5,TRBV7-7,ASSLGPGETQY
TRBJ2-7,TRBV18,ASSPEGQGYEQY
TRBJ2-1,TRBV5-1,ASSSLTTPSYNEQF
TRBJ2-1,TRBV7-2,ASSSWTGQDYNEQF
TRBJ1-4,TRBV15,ATSRGGQEKLF
TRBJ1-5,TRBV19,ASSRGITGGQPQH
TRBJ2-7,TRBV14,ASSQAPYEQY
TRBJ2-1,TRBV4-1,ASSQESGAPGSYNEQF
TRBJ2-3,TRBV7-6,ASSRPSDTQY
TRBJ1-6,TRBV5-6,ASSLDPSAPLH
TRBJ2-5,TRBV5-6,ASSVLGGLETQY
TRBJ1-5,TRBV5-4,ASSLEETGPQH
TRBJ1-5,TRBV2,ASTSVFNQPQH
TRBJ2-2,TRBV6-5,ASNVDGISTGELF
TRBJ1-5,TRBV5-6,ASSSKGAQPQH
TRBJ1-1,TRBV6-1,ASSDRGESTEAF
TRBJ2-1,TRBV4-3,ASSPRFASEQF
TRBJ2-1,TRBV6-5,ASSRDHGGSNEQF
TRBJ2-7,TRBV15,ATSRDLVGGTYEQY
TRBJ2-3,TRBV27,ASSLLAGRDTQY
TRBJ2-5,TRBV6-5,ASSYSGGGEETQY
TRBJ2-1,TRBV19,ASSHPGLAGGGEQF
TRBJ2-7,TRBV10-3,ATGTTGEQY
TRBJ2-1,TRBV4-3,ASSQDLGTDTYNEQF
TRBJ2-3,TRBV6-1,ASSNDPGTKDTQY
TRBJ2-2,TRBV7-8,ASSLVGRGSNTGELF
TRBJ2-3,TRBV6-4,ASSDTDTDTQY
TRBJ1-2,TRBV9,ASSVAPDSSYGYT
TRBJ1-2,TRBV6-5,ASSARQGLSGGYT
TRBJ1-2,TRBV28,ASSSPGPRGYGYT
TRBJ2-1,TRBV7-2,ASTDQLSSYNEQF
TRBJ2-1,TRBV27,ASSRKTGTGASNEQF
TRBJ2-3,TRBV29-1,SVGVLTDTQY
TRBJ1-2,TRBV7-9,ASSLGTDYGYT
TRBJ1-2,TRBV28,ASSWRHYGYT
TRBJ2-7,TRBV13,ASSFQQGAYEQY
TRBJ2-7,TRBV7-2,ASSDRLGMSYEQY
TRBJ1-2,TRBV7-2,ASSPGTVNYGYT
TRBJ1-5,TRBV28,ASSLGDRQPQH
TRBJ1-5,TRBV5-1,ASSLEQGKNQPQH
TRBJ2-6,TRBV5-4,ASSTGGANVLT
TRBJ1-2,TRBV6-1,ASSEMWTGNGYT
TRBJ2-3,TRBV7-9,ASSRAGLSDTQY
TRBJ1-6,TRBV19,ATMAPRQGPNSPLH
TRBJ2-1,TRBV7-9,ASSQRRAATSSSYNEQF
TRBJ1-1,TRBV5-6,ASSLRRAEAF
TRBJ2-7,TRBV7-8,ASSLDLEQY